The rows below give T cell receptor beta chains drawn from one sample of a study of technical replicates of blood from a handful of donors. Libraries were prepared by immunoSEQ multiplex PCR; TCRdb keeps only in-frame clonotypes and omits some of them. Found here are approximately 79,000 clones, about 96% of them singletons; the top ten hold roughly 0.35%. The specimen was T cells isolated from PBMCs. These TCRs come from a human donor in good health. The CDR3 runs from the conserved cysteine through the conserved F or W. A D gene is named only where the DNA matches it firmly. A row's size may be missing; if present it is once, few, many or a size class.

D	V	J	size	CDR3	DNA
-	TRBV7-9	TRBJ2-1	-	CASRLQGGPDNEQFF	TGTGCCAGCAGGTTACAGGGAGGGCCCGACAATGAGCAGTTCTTC
-	TRBV7-9	TRBJ1-5	-	CASSPQGGNQPQHF	TGTGCCAGCTCCCCGCAGGGAGGGAATCAGCCCCAGCATTTT
-	TRBV19	TRBJ2-7	-	CASSIEEGDFYEQYF	TGTGCCAGTAGTATAGAGGAGGGAGATTTTTACGAGCAGTACTTC
-	TRBV19	TRBJ2-1	-	CASSWEDTYNEQFF	TGTGCCAGTAGTTGGGAGGACACCTACAATGAGCAGTTCTTC
-	TRBV2	TRBJ2-3	-	CASSEARLGGRDTQYF	TGTGCCAGCAGTGAAGCAAGGCTAGGAGGTAGAGATACGCAGTATTTT
-	TRBV18	TRBJ2-7	-	CASSDLMTIPSYEQYF	TGTGCCAGCTCAGACCTCATGACTATACCCTCCTACGAGCAGTACTTC
TRBD2	TRBV4-2	TRBJ2-7	-	CASSQAFGTRAYEQYF	TGTGCCAGCAGCCAAGCCTTCGGGACTAGAGCCTACGAGCAGTACTTC
-	TRBV30	TRBJ1-4	-	CAWSSGVSNEKLFF	TGTGCCTGGAGTTCAGGGGTTTCTAATGAAAAACTGTTTTTT
-	TRBV5-6	TRBJ1-1	-	CASSSFRVTVGTEAFF	TGTGCCAGCAGCTCCTTCAGGGTAACAGTTGGCACTGAAGCTTTCTTT
-	TRBV18	TRBJ2-5	-	CAGRAGGNHQETQYF	TGTGCCGGCCGGGCGGGCGGGAACCACCAAGAGACCCAGTACTTC
TRBD2	TRBV5-1	TRBJ2-1	-	CASSLAGGGHAYNEQFF	TGCGCCAGCAGCTTGGCCGGGGGGGGACACGCCTACAATGAGCAGTTCTTC
-	TRBV11-2	TRBJ2-6	-	CASSSIMRYGANVLTF	TGTGCCAGCAGCTCAATAATGAGGTATGGGGCCAACGTCCTGACTTTC
TRBD1	TRBV27	TRBJ1-1	-	CASSDREVNTEAFF	TGTGCCAGTAGCGACAGGGAGGTTAACACTGAAGCTTTCTTT
TRBD1	TRBV7-9	TRBJ2-7	-	CASSPDRFSSYEQYF	TGTGCCAGCAGCCCGGACAGGTTTAGCTCCTACGAGCAGTACTTC
TRBD1	TRBV2	TRBJ2-7	-	CASSVQIYTGGAWYEQYF	TGTGCCAGCAGTGTCCAAATCTATACAGGGGGCGCATGGTACGAGCAGTACTTC
TRBD1	TRBV6-5	TRBJ1-1	-	CASSRILQGANEAFF	TGTGCCAGCAGCCGAATTTTGCAGGGGGCTAATGAAGCTTTCTTT
-	TRBV6-5	TRBJ1-1	-	CASREGTEAFF	TGTGCCAGCAGAGAGGGAACTGAAGCTTTCTTT
TRBD1	TRBV15	TRBJ2-7	-	CATSSDRELPYEQYF	TGTGCCACCAGCAGCGACAGGGAATTGCCCTACGAGCAGTACTTC
-	TRBV7-8	TRBJ1-4	-	CASSFDYQGMGEKLFF	TGTGCCAGCAGCTTTGACTACCAGGGGATGGGTGAAAAACTGTTTTTT
-	TRBV29-1	TRBJ2-3	-	CSVCRQGVLDTQYF	TGCAGCGTATGTCGTCAGGGCGTCCTAGATACGCAGTATTTT
-	TRBV7-2	TRBJ2-1	-	CASSFSDWAYNEQFF	TGTGCCAGCAGCTTCTCAGACTGGGCCTACAATGAGCAGTTCTTC
-	TRBV19	TRBJ2-5	-	CASSIGTLKGTQYF	TGTGCCAGTAGCATAGGGACTTTGAAGGGGACCCAGTACTTC
-	TRBV28	TRBJ2-3	-	CASSDLLDSLDTQYF	TGTGCCAGCAGCGACTTACTAGATTCTCTAGATACGCAGTATTTT
-	TRBV27	TRBJ1-1	-	CASSLYTSGEAFF	TGTGCCAGCAGTTTATATACATCGGGGGAAGCTTTCTTT
TRBD2	TRBV7-2	TRBJ2-2	once	CASSFSGGTGELFF	TGTGCCAGCAGCTTTTCGGGAGGGACCGGGGAGCTGTTTTTT
-	TRBV18	TRBJ2-4	-	CASSPQFGRVLAKNIQYF	TGTGCCAGCTCACCACAATTCGGGAGAGTACTAGCCAAAAACATTCAGTACTTC
-	TRBV6-1	TRBJ1-4	-	CASSVDSYEKLFF	TGTGCCAGCAGTGTGGACAGCTATGAAAAACTGTTTTTT
-	TRBV6-5	TRBJ1-1	-	CASSWRALNTEAFF	TGTGCCAGCAGTTGGAGGGCGTTGAACACTGAAGCTTTCTTT
-	TRBV9	TRBJ2-7	once	CASSGAVSSYEQYF	TGTGCCAGCAGCGGAGCGGTCAGCTCCTACGAGCAGTACTTC
TRBD1	TRBV27	TRBJ2-7	-	CASSLQTGTYEQYF	TGTGCCAGCAGCTTGCAGACAGGGACCTACGAGCAGTACTTC
TRBD2	TRBV7-2	TRBJ2-7	once	CASSSISSGGEQYF	TGTGCCAGCAGCTCAATTTCTAGCGGGGGCGAGCAGTACTTC
-	TRBV5-1	TRBJ1-1	once	CASSSQGMNTEAFF	TGCGCCAGCAGCTCCCAGGGGATGAACACTGAAGCTTTCTTT
TRBD2	TRBV9	TRBJ2-3	-	CASSPRAGGDSTDTQYF	TGTGCCAGCAGCCCTCGGGCGGGAGGGGATAGCACAGATACGCAGTATTTT
-	TRBV27	TRBJ1-1	-	CASSLSRGNTEAFF	TGTGCCAGCAGTTTATCTAGGGGGAACACTGAAGCTTTCTTT
TRBD2	TRBV11-3	TRBJ2-6	-	CASSLGLAGGGANVLTF	TGTGCCAGCAGCTTAGGACTAGCGGGAGGTGGGGCCAACGTCCTGACTTTC
TRBD2	TRBV27	TRBJ2-7	-	CASSLWEGYYEQYF	TGTGCCAGCAGTTTATGGGAGGGATATTACGAGCAGTACTTC
-	TRBV5-4	TRBJ2-7	-	CASSLLTGEAYEQYF	TGTGCCAGCAGCTTGCTGACAGGAGAGGCTTACGAGCAGTACTTC
-	TRBV30	TRBJ1-2	-	CAFSWGSYTF	TGTGCCTTTTCGTGGGGCAGCTACACCTTC
TRBD1	TRBV4-1	TRBJ1-5	-	CASSQRTQGLNKPQHF	TGCGCCAGCAGCCAAAGAACACAGGGGTTGAACAAGCCCCAGCATTTT
TRBD1	TRBV6-5	TRBJ1-1	-	CASSYVTGGRNTEAFF	TGTGCCAGCAGTTATGTCACAGGGGGCCGTAACACTGAAGCTTTCTTT
TRBD1	TRBV19	TRBJ1-1	-	CASSTLGQGGWGTEAFF	TGTGCCAGTAGTACCCTCGGACAGGGAGGATGGGGCACTGAAGCTTTCTTT
-	TRBV6-5	TRBJ1-2	-	CASSYTGGYGYTF	TGTGCCAGCAGTTACACGGGGGGCTATGGCTACACCTTC
TRBD1	TRBV27	TRBJ1-2	-	CASSTRQGVFYGYTF	TGTGCCAGCAGTACGAGACAGGGGGTCTTCTATGGCTACACCTTC
TRBD2	TRBV25-1	TRBJ2-5	-	CASSAGGGPVQETQYF	TGTGCCAGCAGTGCCGGGGGAGGGCCCGTCCAAGAGACCCAGTACTTC
-	TRBV5-8	TRBJ2-2	-	CASSLYRGRGIPGELFF	TGTGCCAGCAGCTTGTATCGGGGCAGGGGTATCCCCGGGGAGCTGTTTTTT
-	TRBV21-1	TRBJ2-7	-	CASRQDWRIF	TGTGCCAGCAGACAGGATTGGCGGATCTTC
TRBD1	TRBV18	TRBJ1-2	-	CASSHSGTGIDGYTF	TGTGCCAGCTCACACTCCGGGACAGGGATAGATGGCTACACCTTC
-	TRBV5-1	TRBJ2-2	-	CASWGRTGELFF	TGCGCCAGCTGGGGGCGCACCGGGGAGCTGTTTTTT
-	TRBV11-2	TRBJ2-2	-	CASSTRTAANTGELFF	TGTGCCAGCAGCACCCGGACAGCCGCGAACACCGGGGAGCTGTTTTTT
-	TRBV27	TRBJ2-7	-	CASSLSVSYEQYF	TGTGCCAGCAGTTTATCCGTTTCCTACGAGCAGTACTTC
TRBD2	TRBV5-4	TRBJ2-5	once	CASSPATSGRLETQYF	TGTGCCAGCAGCCCGGCAACTAGCGGGAGGCTGGAGACCCAGTACTTC
-	TRBV11-2	TRBJ2-7	-	CASSLVSPDEQYF	TGTGCCAGCAGCTTAGTAAGTCCGGACGAGCAGTACTTC
-	TRBV25-1	TRBJ1-5	-	CASSETGNQPQHF	TGTGCCAGCAGTGAGACAGGAAATCAGCCCCAGCATTTT
-	TRBV25-1	TRBJ2-1	-	CASTRGLGNEQFF	TGTGCCAGCACAAGGGGATTGGGCAATGAGCAGTTCTTC
TRBD2	TRBV28	TRBJ2-1	-	CASSYWTSGNDEQFF	TGTGCCAGCAGTTATTGGACTAGCGGGAACGATGAGCAGTTCTTC